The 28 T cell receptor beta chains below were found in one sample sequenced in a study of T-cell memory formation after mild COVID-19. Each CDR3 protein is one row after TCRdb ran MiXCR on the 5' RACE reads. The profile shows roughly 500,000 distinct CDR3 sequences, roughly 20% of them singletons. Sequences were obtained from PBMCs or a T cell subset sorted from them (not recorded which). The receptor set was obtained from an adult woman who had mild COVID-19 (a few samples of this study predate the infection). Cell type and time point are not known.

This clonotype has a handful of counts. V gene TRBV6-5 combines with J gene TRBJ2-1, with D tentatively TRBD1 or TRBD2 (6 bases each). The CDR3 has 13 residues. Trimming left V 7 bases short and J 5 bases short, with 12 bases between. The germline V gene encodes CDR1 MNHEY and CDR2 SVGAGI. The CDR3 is CASIGGGHNEQFF. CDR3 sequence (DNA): TGTGCCAGCATCGGTGGGGGGCACAATGAGCAGTTCTTC.

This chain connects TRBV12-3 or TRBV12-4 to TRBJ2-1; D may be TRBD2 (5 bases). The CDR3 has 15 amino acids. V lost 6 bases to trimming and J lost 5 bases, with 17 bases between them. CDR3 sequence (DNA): TGTGCCAGCAGGTCGGGGAGCGCAAGTCACAATGAGCAGTTCTTC. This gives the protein CASRSGSASHNEQFF.

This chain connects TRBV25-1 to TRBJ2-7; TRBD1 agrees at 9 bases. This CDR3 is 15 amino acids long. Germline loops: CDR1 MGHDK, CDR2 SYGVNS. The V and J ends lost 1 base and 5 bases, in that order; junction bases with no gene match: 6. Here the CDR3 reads CASSESGTGLHEQYF. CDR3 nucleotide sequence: TGTGCCAGCAGTGAATCGGGGACAGGGCTCCACGAGCAGTACTTC.

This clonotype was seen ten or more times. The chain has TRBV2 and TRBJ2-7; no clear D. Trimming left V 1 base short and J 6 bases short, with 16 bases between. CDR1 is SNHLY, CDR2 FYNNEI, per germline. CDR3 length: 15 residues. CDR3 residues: CASSEGLGNNGEQYF. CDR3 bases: TGTGCCAGCAGTGAAGGGTTAGGGAATAACGGCGAGCAGTACTTC.

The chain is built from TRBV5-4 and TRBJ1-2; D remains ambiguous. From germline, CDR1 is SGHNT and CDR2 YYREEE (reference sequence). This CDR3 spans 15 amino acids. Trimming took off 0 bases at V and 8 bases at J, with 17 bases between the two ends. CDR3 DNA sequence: TGTGCCAGCAGCTTGGTGGGCGTCCCGACGGGCGGCTACACCTTC. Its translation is CASSLVGVPTGGYTF.

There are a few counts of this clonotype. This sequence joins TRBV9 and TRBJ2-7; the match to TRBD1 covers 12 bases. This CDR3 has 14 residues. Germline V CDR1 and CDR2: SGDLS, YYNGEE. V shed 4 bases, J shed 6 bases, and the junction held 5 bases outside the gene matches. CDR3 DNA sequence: TGTGCCAGCAGCACCGGGACAGGGGGCGTCGAGCAGTACTTC. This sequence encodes CASSTGTGGVEQYF.

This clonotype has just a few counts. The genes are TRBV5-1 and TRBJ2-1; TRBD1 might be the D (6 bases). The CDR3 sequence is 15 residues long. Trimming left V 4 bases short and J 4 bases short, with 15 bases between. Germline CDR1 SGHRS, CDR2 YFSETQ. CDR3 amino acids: CASSQGQNSYNEQFF. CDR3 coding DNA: TGCGCCAGCAGCCAGGGGCAGAACTCTTACAATGAGCAGTTCTTC. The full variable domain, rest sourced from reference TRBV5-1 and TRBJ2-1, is KAGVTQTPRYLIKTRGQQVTLSCSPISGHRSVSWYQQTPGQGLQFLFEYFSETQRNKGNFPGRFSGRQFSNSRSEMNVSTLELGDSALYLCASSQGQNSYNEQFFGPGTRLTVL.

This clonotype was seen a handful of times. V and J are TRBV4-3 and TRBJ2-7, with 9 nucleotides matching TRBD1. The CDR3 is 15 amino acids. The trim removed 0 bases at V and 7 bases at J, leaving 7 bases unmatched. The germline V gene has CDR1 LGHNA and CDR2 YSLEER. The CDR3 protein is CASSQERTGAGEQYF. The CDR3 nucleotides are TGCGCCAGCAGCCAAGAAAGGACAGGGGCGGGGGAGCAGTACTTC.

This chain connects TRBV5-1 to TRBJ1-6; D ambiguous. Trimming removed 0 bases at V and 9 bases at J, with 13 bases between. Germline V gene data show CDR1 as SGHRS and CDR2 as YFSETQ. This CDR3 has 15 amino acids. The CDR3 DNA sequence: TGCGCCAGCAGCTTGGTTCTCCTCGAGGGTTCACCCCTCCACTTT. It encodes CASSLVLLEGSPLHF.

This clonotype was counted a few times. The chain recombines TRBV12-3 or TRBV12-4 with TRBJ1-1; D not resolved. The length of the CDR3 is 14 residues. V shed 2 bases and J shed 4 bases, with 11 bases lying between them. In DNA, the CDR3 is TGTGCCAGCAGTTTAATCGGTAGAGGCACTGAAGCTTTCTTT. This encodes CASSLIGRGTEAFF.

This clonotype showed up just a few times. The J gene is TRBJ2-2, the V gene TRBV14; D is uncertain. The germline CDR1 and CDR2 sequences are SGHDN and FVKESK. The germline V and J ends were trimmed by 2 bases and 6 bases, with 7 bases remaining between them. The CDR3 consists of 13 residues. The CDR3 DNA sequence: TGTGCCAGCAGCCAAAATAACGCCGGGGAGCTGTTTTTT. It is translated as CASSQNNAGELFF.

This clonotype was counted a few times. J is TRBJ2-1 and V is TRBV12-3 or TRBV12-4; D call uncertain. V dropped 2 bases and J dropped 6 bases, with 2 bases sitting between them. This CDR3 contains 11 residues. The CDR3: CASSLFNEQFF. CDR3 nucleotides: TGTGCCAGCAGTTTATTCAATGAGCAGTTCTTC.

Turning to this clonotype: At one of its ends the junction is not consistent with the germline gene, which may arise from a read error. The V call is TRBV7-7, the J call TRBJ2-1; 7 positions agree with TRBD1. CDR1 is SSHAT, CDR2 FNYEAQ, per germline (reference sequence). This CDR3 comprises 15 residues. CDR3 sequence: CASSLEETGYNEQFF. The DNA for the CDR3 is TGTGCTAGCAGCTTAGAGGAGACAGGGTACAATGAGCAGTTCTTC.

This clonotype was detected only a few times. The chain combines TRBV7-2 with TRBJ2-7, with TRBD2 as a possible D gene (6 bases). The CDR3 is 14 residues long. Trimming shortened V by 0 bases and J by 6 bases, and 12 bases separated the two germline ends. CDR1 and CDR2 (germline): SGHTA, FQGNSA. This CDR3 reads CASSLARGGSEQYF. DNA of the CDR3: TGTGCCAGCAGCTTAGCCCGTGGGGGGTCCGAGCAGTACTTC. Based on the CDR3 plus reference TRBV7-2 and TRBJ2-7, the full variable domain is GAGVSQSPSNKVTEKGKDVELRCDPISGHTALYWYRQSLGQGLEFLIYFQGNSAPDKSGLPSDRFSAERTGGSVSTLTIQRTQQEDSAVYLCASSLARGGSEQYFGPGTRLTVT.

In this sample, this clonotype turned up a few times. The CDR3 coding sequence is TGTGCCAGCAGCCTATTAGGGGCTGAAGCTTTCTTT. It is translated as CASSLLGAEAFF. This chain connects TRBV3-1 to TRBJ1-1; D perhaps matches TRBD1 (5 bases). CDR1 LGHDT and CDR2 YNNKEL come from the germline V gene (reference sequence). V lost 4 bases and J 6 bases, leaving 9 bases between the germline ends. The CDR3 sequence is 12 residues long.

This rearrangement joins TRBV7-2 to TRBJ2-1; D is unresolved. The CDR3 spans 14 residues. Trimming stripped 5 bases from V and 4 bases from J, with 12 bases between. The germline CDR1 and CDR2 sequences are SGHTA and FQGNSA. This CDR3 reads CASSPDSFYNEQFF. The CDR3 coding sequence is TGTGCCAGCAGCCCCGACTCCTTTTACAATGAGCAGTTCTTC.

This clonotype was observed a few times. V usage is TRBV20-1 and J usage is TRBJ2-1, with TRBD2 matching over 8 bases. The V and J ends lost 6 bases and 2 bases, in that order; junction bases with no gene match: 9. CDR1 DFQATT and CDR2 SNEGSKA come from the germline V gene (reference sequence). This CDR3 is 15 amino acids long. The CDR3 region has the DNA TGCAGTGCCATCACGGGAGGGACTACCTACAATGAGCAGTTCTTC. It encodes CSAITGGTTYNEQFF.

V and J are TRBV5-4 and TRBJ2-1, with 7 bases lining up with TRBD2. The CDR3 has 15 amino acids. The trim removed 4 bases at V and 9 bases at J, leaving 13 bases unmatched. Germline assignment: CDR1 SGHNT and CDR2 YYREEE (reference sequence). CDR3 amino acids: CASSPVRGLTTEQFF. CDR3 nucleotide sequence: TGTGCCAGCAGCCCGGTGCGGGGACTAACGACTGAGCAGTTCTTC.

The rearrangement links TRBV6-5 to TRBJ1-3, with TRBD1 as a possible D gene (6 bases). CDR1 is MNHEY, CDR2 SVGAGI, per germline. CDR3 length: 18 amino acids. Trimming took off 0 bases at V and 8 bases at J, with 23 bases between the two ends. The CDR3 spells CASSYSSPTGTAGDTIYF. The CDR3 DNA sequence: TGTGCCAGCAGTTACTCGTCACCAACAGGGACCGCAGGGGACACCATATATTTT.

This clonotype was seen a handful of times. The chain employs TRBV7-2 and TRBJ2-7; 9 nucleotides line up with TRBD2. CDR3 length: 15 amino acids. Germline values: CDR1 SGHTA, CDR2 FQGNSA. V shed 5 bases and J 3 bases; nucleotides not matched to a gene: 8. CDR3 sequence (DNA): TGTGCCAGCAGCAGCGGACTAGCGCCGCACTACGAGCAGTACTTC. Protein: CASSSGLAPHYEQYF.

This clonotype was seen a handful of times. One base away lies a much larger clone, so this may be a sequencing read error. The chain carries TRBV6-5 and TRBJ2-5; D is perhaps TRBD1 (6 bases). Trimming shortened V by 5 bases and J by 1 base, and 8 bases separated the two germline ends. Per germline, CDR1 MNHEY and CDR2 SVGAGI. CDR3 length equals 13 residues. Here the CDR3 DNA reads TGTGCCAGCAGTCAGGGGTCCCAAGAGACCCAGTACTTC. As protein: CASSQGSQETQYF.

The DNA of the CDR3 is TGTGCCTGGAGTACCCAAGGGAGGACACCCCAAGAGACCCAGTACTTC. It specifies CAWSTQGRTPQETQYF. The chain recombines TRBV30 with TRBJ2-5; the D gene is possibly TRBD2 (6 bases). The CDR3 extends over 16 amino acids. The ends were cut back, 2 bases at V and 1 base at J, with 17 bases in the middle. Germline loops: CDR1 GTSNPN, CDR2 SVGIG (reference sequence).

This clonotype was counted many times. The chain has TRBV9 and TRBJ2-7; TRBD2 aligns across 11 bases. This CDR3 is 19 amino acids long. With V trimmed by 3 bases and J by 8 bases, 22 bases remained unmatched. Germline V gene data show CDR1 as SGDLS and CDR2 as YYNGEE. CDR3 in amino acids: CASSGPGGELGLAGHKQYF. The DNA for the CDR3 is TGTGCCAGCAGCGGCCCGGGGGGGGAACTCGGACTAGCGGGTCACAAGCAGTACTTC. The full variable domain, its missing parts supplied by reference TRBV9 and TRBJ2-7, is DSGVTQTPKHLITATGQRVTLRCSPRSGDLSVYWYQQSLDQGLQFLIQYYNGEERAKGNILERFSAQQFPDLHSELNLSSLELGDSALYFCASSGPGGELGLAGHKQYFGPGTRLTVT.

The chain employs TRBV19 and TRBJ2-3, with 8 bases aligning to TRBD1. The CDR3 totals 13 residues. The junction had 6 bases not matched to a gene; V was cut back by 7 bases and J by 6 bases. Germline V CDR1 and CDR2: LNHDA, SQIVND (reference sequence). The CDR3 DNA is TGTGCCAGTACAGGGACAGGCATCGATACGCAGTATTTT. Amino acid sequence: CASTGTGIDTQYF.

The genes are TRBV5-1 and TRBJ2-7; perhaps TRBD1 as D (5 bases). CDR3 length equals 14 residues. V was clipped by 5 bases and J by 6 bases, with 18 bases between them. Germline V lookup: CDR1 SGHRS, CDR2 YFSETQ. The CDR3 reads CASSPDTLKGEQYF. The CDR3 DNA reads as TGCGCCAGCAGTCCGGACACCCTAAAGGGCGAGCAGTACTTC.

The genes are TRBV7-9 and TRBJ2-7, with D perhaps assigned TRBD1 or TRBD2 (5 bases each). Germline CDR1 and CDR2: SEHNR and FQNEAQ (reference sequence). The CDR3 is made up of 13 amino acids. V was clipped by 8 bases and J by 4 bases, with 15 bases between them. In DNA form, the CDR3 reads TGTGCCAGCGGACTCGGGGCTTTATACGAGCAGTACTTC. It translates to CASGLGALYEQYF. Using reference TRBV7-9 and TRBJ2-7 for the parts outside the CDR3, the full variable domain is DTGVSQNPRHKITKRGQNVTFRCDPISEHNRLYWYRQTLGQGPEFLTYFQNEAQLEKSRLLSDRFSAERPKGSFSTLEIQRTEQGDSAMYLCASGLGALYEQYFGPGTRLTVT.

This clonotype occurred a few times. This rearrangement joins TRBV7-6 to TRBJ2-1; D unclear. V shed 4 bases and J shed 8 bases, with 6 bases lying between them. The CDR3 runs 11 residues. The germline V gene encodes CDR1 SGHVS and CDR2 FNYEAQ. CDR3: CASSSLYEQFF. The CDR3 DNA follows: TGTGCCAGCAGCTCACTATATGAGCAGTTCTTC.

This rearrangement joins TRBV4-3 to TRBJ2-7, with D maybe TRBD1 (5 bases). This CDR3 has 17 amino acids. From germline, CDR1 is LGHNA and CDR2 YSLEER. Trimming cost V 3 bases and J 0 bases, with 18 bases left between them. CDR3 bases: TGCGCCAGCAGCCAGGATTTTACAGGACCCTTCTCCTACGAGCAGTACTTC. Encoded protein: CASSQDFTGPFSYEQYF.